The 16 T cell receptor beta chains below come from one sample, sequenced in a study of OX40 agonist ivuxolimab in advanced cancers. Using immunoSEQ multiplex PCR, the repertoire was profiled, and TCRdb retains in-frame clones only, with some absent. The sample consists of around 84,000 clones, approximately 93% of them appearing once. Sequenced here: CD4+ or CD8+ T cells sorted from blood, sampled in a trial of the OX40 agonist ivuxolimab. These receptors were collected from an adult with an advanced solid tumor such as melanoma, head and neck, liver or kidney cancer.

The V call is TRBV14, the J call TRBJ1-2; D uncertain. The CDR3 is 15 amino acids. Trimming removed 0 bases from V and 8 bases from J, with 16 bases in between. Per the germline V gene, CDR1 is SGHDN and CDR2 is FVKESK. The CDR3 is CASSQDQNRLGGYTF. CDR3 nucleotides: TGTGCCAGCAGCCAAGATCAAAACCGCCTTGGGGGCTACACCTTC. Full variable domain (remainder filled in from reference TRBV14 and TRBJ1-2): EAGVTQFPSHSVIEKGQTVTLRCDPISGHDNLYWYRRVMGKEIKFLLHFVKESKQDESGMPNNRFLAERTGGTYSTLKVQPAELEDSGVYFCASSQDQNRLGGYTFGSGTRLTVV.

The genes are TRBV5-1 and TRBJ2-2; 9 nucleotides line up with TRBD1. CDR3 length equals 15 residues. The junction had 6 bases not matched to a gene; V was cut back by 4 bases and J by 5 bases. From germline, CDR1 is SGHRS and CDR2 YFSETQ. The CDR3 nucleotides are TGCGCCAGCAGCCAAGACAGGGGGAGGACCGGGGAGCTGTTTTTT. Its protein product is CASSQDRGRTGELFF.

The chain combines TRBV14 with TRBJ2-7; TRBD1 is a possible D gene (5 bases). The germline gives CDR1 SGHDN, CDR2 FVKESK. The CDR3 extends over 17 amino acids. Trimming cost V 0 bases and J 2 bases, with 17 bases left between them. The CDR3 DNA sequence: TGTGCCAGCAGCCAAGATCCCAGGGCACCTACGACCTACGAGCAGTACTTC. Encoded protein: CASSQDPRAPTTYEQYF.

The chain employs TRBV13 and TRBJ1-5; 9 bases match TRBD1. This CDR3 contains 16 residues. J lost 6 bases, V lost 5 bases, and 11 bases had no gene match. CDR1 and CDR2 (germline): PRHDT, FYEKMQ (reference sequence). CDR3 residues: CASSGPGDRVGQPQHF. DNA of the CDR3: TGTGCCAGCAGCGGTCCCGGGGACAGGGTAGGTCAGCCCCAGCATTTT.

The genes are TRBV5-6 and TRBJ2-7; D is unresolved. CDR1 and CDR2 from the germline V gene are SGHDT and YYEEEE. V lost 0 bases, J lost 2 bases, and 9 bases lay in between. The CDR3 has 14 amino acids. The CDR3: CASSLGDPTYEQYF. CDR3 nucleotide sequence: TGTGCCAGCAGCTTGGGTGACCCGACCTACGAGCAGTACTTC.

This clone was counted once. The rearrangement links TRBV12-5 to TRBJ2-3; D is undetermined. V lost 4 bases and J 6 bases, leaving 8 bases between the germline ends. The CDR3 is 12 residues long. CDR1 and CDR2 (germline): LGHNT, FRNRAP. The CDR3 DNA follows: TGTGCTAGTGGTTCCCCGTCCGATACGCAGTATTTT. Translated: CASGSPSDTQYF.

The chain uses TRBV7-9 and TRBJ1-2, with TRBD1 matching 9 bases. The V gene's germline CDR1 is SEHNR and CDR2 FQNEAQ (reference sequence). The junction had 7 bases not matched to a gene; V was cut back by 1 base and J by 1 base. The CDR3 length is 17 residues. CDR3 nucleotide sequence: TGTGCCAGCAGCTTAGATGAAGGGACAGGGCTTAACTATGGCTACACCTTC. It encodes CASSLDEGTGLNYGYTF.

This sequence joins TRBV15 and TRBJ1-1, with D maybe TRBD1 (5 bases). The CDR3 length is 13 residues. Trimming took 7 bases from V and 7 from J, leaving 16 bases between them. Germline CDR1 LNHNV, CDR2 YYDKDF (reference sequence). CDR3 DNA: TGTGCCACCAAAGTGGTGAGGGGCAGTGAAGCTTTCTTT. This gives the protein CATKVVRGSEAFF.

This clone appeared once. This chain uses TRBV6-5 with TRBJ2-1; 12 bases match TRBD2. V shed 4 bases, J shed 9 bases, and the junction held 10 bases outside the gene matches. There are 16 residues in the CDR3. CDR1 MNHEY and CDR2 SVGAGI come from the germline V gene. In nucleotides, the CDR3 is TGTGCCAGCAGTTGGCCGGGACTAGCGGGTGGGCGTGAGCAGTTCTTC. As protein: CASSWPGLAGGREQFF.

This clone occurred once. CDR3 DNA sequence: TGCGCCAGCAGCCAAGAGAAAGCGGGAGGTTTTAATGAGCAGTTCTTC. It specifies CASSQEKAGGFNEQFF. The chain couples TRBV4-1 to TRBJ2-1; 9 nucleotides agree with TRBD2. This CDR3 has 16 amino acids. CDR1 and CDR2 (germline): MGHRA, YSYEKL. The V gene end was trimmed by 0 bases and the J gene end by 7 bases; junction bases not matched to a gene: 7.

This sequence joins TRBV7-9 and TRBJ1-5, with D tentatively TRBD1 (6 bases). This CDR3 is built from 15 residues. The V gene's germline CDR1 is SEHNR and CDR2 FQNEAQ (reference sequence). V shed 4 bases and J shed 0 bases, with 10 bases lying between them. The chain's CDR3 is CASSSTGSSNQPQHF. CDR3 sequence (DNA): TGTGCCAGCAGCTCTACAGGGAGTAGCAATCAGCCCCAGCATTTT.

The CDR3 nucleotides read TGCGCCAGCAGCGAAGGAACAGGGTGGGTCGGAACTGAAGCTTTCTTT. It translates to CASSEGTGWVGTEAFF. The chain links TRBV5-1 to TRBJ1-1; D may be TRBD1 (6 bases). CDR1 and CDR2 (germline): SGHRS, YFSETQ. Trimming removed 4 bases at V and 5 bases at J, with 21 bases between. This CDR3 contains 16 residues. The variable domain in full, with the rest retrieved from reference TRBV5-1 and TRBJ1-1, is KAGVTQTPRYLIKTRGQQVTLSCSPISGHRSVSWYQQTPGQGLQFLFEYFSETQRNKGNFPGRFSGRQFSNSRSEMNVSTLELGDSALYLCASSEGTGWVGTEAFFGQGTRLTVV.

The chain is built from TRBV27 and TRBJ1-4; perhaps TRBD1 as D (6 bases). Looked up from germline, CDR1 is MNHEY and CDR2 is SMNVEV (reference sequence). The CDR3 has 13 residues. The V end lost 5 bases, the J end lost 10 bases, and 14 bases lay between the germline ends. CDR3 residues: CASSLGHLAKLFF. DNA for the CDR3: TGTGCCAGCAGTCTGGGACACCTTGCAAAACTGTTTTTT.

This clone was observed once. The V gene is TRBV27, the J gene TRBJ2-7; a weak D match, TRBD2 (6 bases). V lost 5 bases and J lost 0, with 17 bases in between. This CDR3 has 16 residues. CDR1 MNHEY and CDR2 SMNVEV come from the germline V gene (reference sequence). The DNA of the CDR3 is TGTGCCAGCAGTCCCCTGGGGGGATCGAGCTCCTACGAGCAGTACTTC. Its protein is CASSPLGGSSSYEQYF.

This rearrangement joins TRBV4-3 to TRBJ1-1; D unclear. V was clipped by 4 bases and J by 1 base, with 13 bases between them. The CDR3 has 15 amino acids. CDR1 LGHNA and CDR2 YSLEER come from the germline V gene. Here the CDR3 DNA reads TGCGCCAGCAGCCCTCAACCCGCGGGGAACACTGAAGCTTTCTTT. Translating it yields CASSPQPAGNTEAFF.

The chain joins TRBV19 to TRBJ1-1; 10 bases are a match to TRBD1. The germline gives CDR1 LNHDA, CDR2 SQIVND (reference sequence). The CDR3 spans 13 residues. Trimming at V came to 4 bases and at J to 11 bases, leaving 7 bases not matched to a gene. In DNA, the CDR3 is TGTGCCAGTAGTACGGACAGGGGGAACCGGGCTTTCTTT. Translated: CASSTDRGNRAFF.